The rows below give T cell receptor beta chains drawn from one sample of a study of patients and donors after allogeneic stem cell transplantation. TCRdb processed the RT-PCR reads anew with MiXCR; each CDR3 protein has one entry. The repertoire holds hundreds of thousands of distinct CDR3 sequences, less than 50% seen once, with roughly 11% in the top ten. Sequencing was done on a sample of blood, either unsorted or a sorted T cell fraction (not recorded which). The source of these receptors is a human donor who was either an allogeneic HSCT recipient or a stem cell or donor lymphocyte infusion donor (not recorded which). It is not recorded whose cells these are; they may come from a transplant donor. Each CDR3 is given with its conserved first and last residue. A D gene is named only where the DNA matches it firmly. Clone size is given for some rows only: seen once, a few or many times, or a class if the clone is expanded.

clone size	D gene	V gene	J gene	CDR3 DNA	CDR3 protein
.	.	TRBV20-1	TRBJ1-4	TGCAGTGCTAGCACGGGGACTAATGAAAAACTGTTTTTT	CSASTGTNEKLFF
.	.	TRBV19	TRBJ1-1	TGTGCCAGTAGCCCTACCCAGGGGTTTGGCACTGAAGCTTTCTTT	CASSPTQGFGTEAFF
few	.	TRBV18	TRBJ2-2	TGTGCCAGCTCACCACGGGTCGCACCTCTCACCGGGGAGCTGTTTTTT	CASSPRVAPLTGELFF
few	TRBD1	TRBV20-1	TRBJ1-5	TGCAGTGCTAGAGGTGGCCCCAGGGGGCTGGATCAGCCCCAGCATTTT	CSARGGPRGLDQPQHF
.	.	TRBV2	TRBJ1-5	TGTGCCAGCGGTGGTGGCAGGGAGGGGCAGCCCCAGCATTTT	CASGGGREGQPQHF
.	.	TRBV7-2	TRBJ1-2	TGTGCCAGCAGCTTAGTCCCGAAGAGACGCGACTATGGCTACACCTTC	CASSLVPKRRDYGYTF
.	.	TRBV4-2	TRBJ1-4	TGTGCCAGCAGCCACCCAGGGACGCCGAGAGAAAAACTGTTTTTT	CASSHPGTPREKLFF
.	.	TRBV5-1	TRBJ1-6	TGCGCCAGCAGCCAGGAGGGAAATTCACCCCTCCACTTT	CASSQEGNSPLHF
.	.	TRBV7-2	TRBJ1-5	TGTGCCAGCAGCTTAGCTGGGGGGGTAGGGACGGATTTAAATCAGCCCCAGCATTTT	CASSLAGGVGTDLNQPQHF
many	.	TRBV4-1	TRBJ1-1	TGTGCCAGCAGTCAGGGACCTGGGAACACTGAAGCTTTCTTT	CASSQGPGNTEAFF
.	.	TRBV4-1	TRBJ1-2	TGCGCCAGCAGCCAAGAGGACAGAACCTATGGCTACACCTTC	CASSQEDRTYGYTF
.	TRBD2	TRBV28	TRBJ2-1	TGTGCCAGCAAACGGGGGGGCAATGAGCAGTTCTTC	CASKRGGNEQFF
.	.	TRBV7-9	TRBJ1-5	TGTGCCAGCAGCTTTGCCGGGGATCAGCCCCAGCATTTT	CASSFAGDQPQHF
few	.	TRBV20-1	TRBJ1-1	TGCAGTGCCCCTAGGGGGGCCCTTAACACTGAAGCTTTCTTT	CSAPRGALNTEAFF
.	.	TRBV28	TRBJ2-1	TGTGCCAGCAGTCTAGAAGCGGAGACGTACAATGAGCAGTTCTTC	CASSLEAETYNEQFF
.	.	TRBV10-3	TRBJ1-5	TGTGCCATCAGTGAGTCAAACCGGGACGTTAGCAATCAGCCCCAGCATTTT	CAISESNRDVSNQPQHF
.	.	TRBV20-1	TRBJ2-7	TGCAGTGCTAGAGATCGGGGAGGCGAGCAGTACTTC	CSARDRGGEQYF